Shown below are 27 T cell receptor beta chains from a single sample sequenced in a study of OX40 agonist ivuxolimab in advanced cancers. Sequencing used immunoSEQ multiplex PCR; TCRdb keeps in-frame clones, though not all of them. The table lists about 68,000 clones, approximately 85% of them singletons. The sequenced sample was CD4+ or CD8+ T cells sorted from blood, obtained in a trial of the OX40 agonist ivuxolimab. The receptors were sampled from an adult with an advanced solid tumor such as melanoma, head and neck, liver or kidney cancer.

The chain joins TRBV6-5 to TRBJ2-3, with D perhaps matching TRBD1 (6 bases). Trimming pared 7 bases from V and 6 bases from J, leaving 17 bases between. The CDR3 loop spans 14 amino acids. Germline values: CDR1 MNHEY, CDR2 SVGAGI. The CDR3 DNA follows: TGTGCCAGCAAAAACAGGGAGCGAGGGGATACGCAGTATTTT. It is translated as CASKNRERGDTQYF.

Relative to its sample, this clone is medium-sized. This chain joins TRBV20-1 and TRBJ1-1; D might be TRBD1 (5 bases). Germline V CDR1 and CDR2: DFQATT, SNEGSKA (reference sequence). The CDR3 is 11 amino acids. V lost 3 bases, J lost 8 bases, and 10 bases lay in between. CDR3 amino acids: CSASLGDEAFF. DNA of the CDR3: TGCAGTGCTAGCCTGGGGGACGAAGCTTTCTTT.

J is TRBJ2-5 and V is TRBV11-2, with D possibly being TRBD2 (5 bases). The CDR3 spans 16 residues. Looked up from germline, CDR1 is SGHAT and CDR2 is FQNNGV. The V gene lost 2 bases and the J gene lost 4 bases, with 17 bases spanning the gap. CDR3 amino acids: CASSLSLTEGGETQYF. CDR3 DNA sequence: TGTGCCAGCAGCTTAAGCCTCACAGAGGGCGGAGAGACCCAGTACTTC.

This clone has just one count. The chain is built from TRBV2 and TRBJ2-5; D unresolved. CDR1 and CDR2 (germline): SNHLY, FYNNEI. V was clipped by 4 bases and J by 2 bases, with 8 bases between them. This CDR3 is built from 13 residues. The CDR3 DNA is TGTGCCAGCAGTGGCAATAGACAAGAGACCCAGTACTTC. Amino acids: CASSGNRQETQYF.

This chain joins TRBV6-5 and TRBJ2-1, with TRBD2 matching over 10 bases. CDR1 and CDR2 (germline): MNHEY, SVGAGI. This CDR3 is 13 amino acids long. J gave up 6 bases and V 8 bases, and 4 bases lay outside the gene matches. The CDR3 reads CASRSGRTNEQFF. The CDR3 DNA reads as TGTGCCAGCCGTAGCGGGAGGACCAATGAGCAGTTCTTC.

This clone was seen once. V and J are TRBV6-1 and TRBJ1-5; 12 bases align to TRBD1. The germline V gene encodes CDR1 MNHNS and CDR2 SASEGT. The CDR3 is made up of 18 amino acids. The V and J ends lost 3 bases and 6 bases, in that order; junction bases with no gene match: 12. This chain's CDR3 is CASSDRGQGASRTQPQHF. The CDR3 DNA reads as TGTGCCAGCAGTGACCGGGGACAGGGGGCGAGCCGTACTCAGCCCCAGCATTTT.

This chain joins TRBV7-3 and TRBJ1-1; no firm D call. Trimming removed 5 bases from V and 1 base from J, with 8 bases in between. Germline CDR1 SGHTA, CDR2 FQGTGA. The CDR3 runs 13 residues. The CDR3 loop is CASSLTPNTEAFF. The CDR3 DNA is TGTGCCAGCAGCCTGACCCCGAACACTGAAGCTTTCTTT.

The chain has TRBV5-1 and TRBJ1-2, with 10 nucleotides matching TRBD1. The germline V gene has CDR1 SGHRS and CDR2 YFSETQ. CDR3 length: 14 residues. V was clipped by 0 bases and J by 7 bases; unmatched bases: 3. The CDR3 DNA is TGCGCCAGCAGCTTGGGACAGGGGGCCCGTGGCTACACCTTC. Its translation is CASSLGQGARGYTF.

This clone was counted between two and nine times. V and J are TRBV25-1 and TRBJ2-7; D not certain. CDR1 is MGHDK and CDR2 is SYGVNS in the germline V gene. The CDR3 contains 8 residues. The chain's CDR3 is CGTYEQYF. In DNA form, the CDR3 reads TGTGGTACCTACGAGCAGTACTTC.

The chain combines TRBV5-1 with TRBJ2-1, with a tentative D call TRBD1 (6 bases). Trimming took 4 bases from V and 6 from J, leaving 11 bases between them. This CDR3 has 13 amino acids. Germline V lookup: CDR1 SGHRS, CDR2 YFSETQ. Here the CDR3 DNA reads TGCGCCAGCAGCCATAAGGGGGTCAATGAGCAGTTCTTC. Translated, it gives CASSHKGVNEQFF.

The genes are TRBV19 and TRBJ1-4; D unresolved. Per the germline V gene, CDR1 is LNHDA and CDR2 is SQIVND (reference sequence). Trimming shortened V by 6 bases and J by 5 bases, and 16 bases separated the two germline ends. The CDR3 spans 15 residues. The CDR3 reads CASSRRVRRNEKLFF. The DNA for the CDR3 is TGTGCCAGTAGCAGGCGGGTGCGGAGAAATGAAAAACTGTTTTTT.

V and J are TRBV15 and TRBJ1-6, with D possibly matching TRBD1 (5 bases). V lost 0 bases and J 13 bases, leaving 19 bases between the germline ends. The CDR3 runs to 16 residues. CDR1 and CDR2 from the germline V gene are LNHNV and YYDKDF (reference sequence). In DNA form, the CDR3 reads TGTGCCACCAGCAGAGATGGGGGTGGCAGTCTTATTCCCCTCCACTTT. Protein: CATSRDGGGSLIPLHF.

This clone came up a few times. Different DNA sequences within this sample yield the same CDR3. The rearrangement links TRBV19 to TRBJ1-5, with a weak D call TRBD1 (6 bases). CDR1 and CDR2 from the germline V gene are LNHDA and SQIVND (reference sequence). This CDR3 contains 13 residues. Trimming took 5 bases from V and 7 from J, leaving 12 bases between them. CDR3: CASSGGQGQPQHF. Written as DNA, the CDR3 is TGTGCCAGTAGTGGGGGGCAAGGGCAGCCCCAGCATTTT.

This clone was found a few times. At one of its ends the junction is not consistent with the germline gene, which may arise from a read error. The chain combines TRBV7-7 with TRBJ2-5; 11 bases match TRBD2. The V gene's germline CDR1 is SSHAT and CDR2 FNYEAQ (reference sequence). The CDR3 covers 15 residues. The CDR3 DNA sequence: TGTGCTAGCAGCTTAAATAGCGGGGGGGCACAGACCCAGTACTTC. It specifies CASSLNSGGAQTQYF. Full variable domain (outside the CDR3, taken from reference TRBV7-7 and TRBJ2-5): GAGVSQSPRYKVTKRGQDVTLRCDPISSHATLYWYQQALGQGPEFLTYFNYEAQPDKSGLPSDRFSAERPEGSISTLTIQRTEQRDSAMYRCASSLNSGGAQTQYFGPGTRLLVL.

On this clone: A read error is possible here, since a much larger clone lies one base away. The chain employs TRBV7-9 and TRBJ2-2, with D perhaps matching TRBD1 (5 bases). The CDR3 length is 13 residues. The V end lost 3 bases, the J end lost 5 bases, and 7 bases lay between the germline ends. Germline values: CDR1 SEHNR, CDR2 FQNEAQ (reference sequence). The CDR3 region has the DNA TGTGCCAGCAGCTTTGGGGCGACCGGGGAGCTGTTTTTT. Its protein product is CASSFGATGELFF. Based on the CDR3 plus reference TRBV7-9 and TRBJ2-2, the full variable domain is DTGVSQNPRHKITKRGQNVTFRCDPISEHNRLYWYRQTLGQGPEFLTYFQNEAQLEKSRLLSDRFSAERPKGSFSTLEIQRTEQGDSAMYLCASSFGATGELFFGEGSRLTVL.

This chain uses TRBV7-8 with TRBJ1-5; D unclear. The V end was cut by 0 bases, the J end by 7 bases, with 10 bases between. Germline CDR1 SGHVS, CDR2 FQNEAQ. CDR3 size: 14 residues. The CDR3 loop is CASSLADTRQPQHF. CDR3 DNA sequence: TGTGCCAGCAGCTTAGCCGATACGAGGCAGCCCCAGCATTTT.

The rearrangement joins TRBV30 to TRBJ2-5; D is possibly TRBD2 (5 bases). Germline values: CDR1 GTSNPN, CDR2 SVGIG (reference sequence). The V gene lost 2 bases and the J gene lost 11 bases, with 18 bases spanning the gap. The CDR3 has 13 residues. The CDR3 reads CAWSSGNPWEQYF. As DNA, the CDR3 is TGTGCCTGGAGTTCCGGGAACCCTTGGGAGCAGTACTTC.

CDR3 protein: CASSQGGTEANVLTF. Here the CDR3 DNA reads TGTGCCAGCTCACAAGGGGGTACAGAGGCCAACGTCCTGACTTTC. The chain employs TRBV18 and TRBJ2-6, with D perhaps TRBD1 (6 bases). CDR1 and CDR2 (germline): KGHSH, LQKENI. CDR3 length: 15 amino acids. Between the trimmed V and J ends, which lost 4 bases and 6 bases, there was a span of 13 bases.

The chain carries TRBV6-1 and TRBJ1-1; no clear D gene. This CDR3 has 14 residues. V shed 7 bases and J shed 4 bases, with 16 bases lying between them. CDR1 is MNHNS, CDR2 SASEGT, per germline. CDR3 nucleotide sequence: TGTGCCAGCACAGGACGCACCTTGGGCACTGAAGCTTTCTTT. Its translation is CASTGRTLGTEAFF.

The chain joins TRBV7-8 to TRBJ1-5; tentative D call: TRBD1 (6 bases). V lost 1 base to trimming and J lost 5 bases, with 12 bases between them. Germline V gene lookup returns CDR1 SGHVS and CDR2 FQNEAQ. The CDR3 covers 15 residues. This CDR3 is CASSLEATGYQPQHF. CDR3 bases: TGTGCCAGCAGCTTAGAAGCGACAGGTTATCAGCCCCAGCATTTT. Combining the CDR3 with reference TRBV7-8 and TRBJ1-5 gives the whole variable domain GAGVSQSPRYKVAKRGQDVALRCDPISGHVSLFWYQQALGQGPEFLTYFQNEAQLDKSGLPSDRFFAERPEGSVSTLKIQRTQQEDSAVYLCASSLEATGYQPQHFGDGTRLSIL.

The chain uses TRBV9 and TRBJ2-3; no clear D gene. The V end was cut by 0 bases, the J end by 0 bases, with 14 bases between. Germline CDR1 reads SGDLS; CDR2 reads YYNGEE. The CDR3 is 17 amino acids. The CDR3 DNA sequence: TGTGCCAGCAGCGTAGGGGTATCCCTCGCTAGCACAGATACGCAGTATTTT. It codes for CASSVGVSLASTDTQYF. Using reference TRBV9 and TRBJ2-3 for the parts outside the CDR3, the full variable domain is DSGVTQTPKHLITATGQRVTLRCSPRSGDLSVYWYQQSLDQGLQFLIQYYNGEERAKGNILERFSAQQFPDLHSELNLSSLELGDSALYFCASSVGVSLASTDTQYFGPGTRLTVL.

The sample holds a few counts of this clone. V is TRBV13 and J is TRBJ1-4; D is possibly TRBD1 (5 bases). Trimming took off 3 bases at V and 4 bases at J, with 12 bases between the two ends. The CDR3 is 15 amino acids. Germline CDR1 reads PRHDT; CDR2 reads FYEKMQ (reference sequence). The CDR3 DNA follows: TGTGCCAGCAGCTTGAACGGGGGGATTAATGAAAAACTGTTTTTT. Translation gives CASSLNGGINEKLFF.

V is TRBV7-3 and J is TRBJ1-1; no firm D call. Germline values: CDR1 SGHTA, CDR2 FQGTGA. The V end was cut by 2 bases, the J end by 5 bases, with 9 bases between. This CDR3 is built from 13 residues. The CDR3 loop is CASSLWGRTEAFF. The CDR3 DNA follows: TGTGCCAGCAGCTTATGGGGTAGGACTGAAGCTTTCTTT.

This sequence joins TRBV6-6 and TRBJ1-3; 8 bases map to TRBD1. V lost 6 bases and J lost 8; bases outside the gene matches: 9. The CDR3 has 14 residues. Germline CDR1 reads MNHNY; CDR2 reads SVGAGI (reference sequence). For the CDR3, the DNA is TGTGCCAGCAGGTGGACAGGGCTCACGGACACCATATATTTT. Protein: CASRWTGLTDTIYF.

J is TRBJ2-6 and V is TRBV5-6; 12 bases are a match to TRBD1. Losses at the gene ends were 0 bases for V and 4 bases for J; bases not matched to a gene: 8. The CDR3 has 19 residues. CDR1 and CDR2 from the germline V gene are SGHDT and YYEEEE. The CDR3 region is CASSLAGQGAYPGANVLTF. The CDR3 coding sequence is TGTGCCAGCAGCTTGGCGGGACAGGGGGCTTATCCCGGGGCCAACGTCCTGACTTTC.

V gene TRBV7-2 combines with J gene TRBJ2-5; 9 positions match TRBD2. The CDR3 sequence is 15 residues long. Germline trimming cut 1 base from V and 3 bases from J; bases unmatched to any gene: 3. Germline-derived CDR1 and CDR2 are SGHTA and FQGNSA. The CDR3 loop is CASSLVGGREETQYF. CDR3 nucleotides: TGTGCCAGCAGCTTAGTAGGCGGGAGGGAAGAGACCCAGTACTTC.

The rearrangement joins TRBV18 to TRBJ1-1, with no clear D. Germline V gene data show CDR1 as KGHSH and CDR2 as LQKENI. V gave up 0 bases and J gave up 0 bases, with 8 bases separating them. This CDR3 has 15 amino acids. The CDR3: CASSPPNTVNTEAFF. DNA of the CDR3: TGTGCCAGCTCACCACCTAACACGGTGAACACTGAAGCTTTCTTT.